Below, 20 T cell receptor beta chains from the same sample are listed, as sequenced in a study of cytomegalovirus exposure and HLA in healthy donors. The PCR contained 60 Vbeta and 13 Jbeta primers. The assay was immunoSEQ multiplex PCR, and TCRdb's table has in-frame clones only and misses some. Here the sample spans 95,000 to 150,000 clones, 80% being singletons. The sequencing input was PBMCs. These receptors all stem from a female donor in good health and CMV-seropositive.

J is TRBJ1-1 and V is TRBV18; D gene ambiguous. The germline gives CDR1 KGHSH, CDR2 LQKENI. The CDR3 contains 14 residues. Trimming removed 2 bases at V and 4 bases at J, with 11 bases between. CDR3 amino acids: CASSPGQSSTEAFF. The DNA for the CDR3 is TGTGCCAGCTCACCAGGTCAGTCTAGCACTGAAGCTTTCTTT.

This chain links TRBV2 with TRBJ1-6, with a weak D call TRBD1 (5 bases). Trimming removed 2 bases from V and 5 bases from J, with 13 bases in between. CDR1 and CDR2 (germline): SNHLY, FYNNEI. The CDR3 is 16 amino acids. CDR3 sequence (DNA): TGTGCCAGCAGTGAATTTGGACACTCTAATAATTCACCCCTCCACTTT. It yields the protein CASSEFGHSNNSPLHF. Full variable domain (rest looked up from reference TRBV2 and TRBJ1-6): EPEVTQTPSHQVTQMGQEVILRCVPISNHLYFYWYRQILGQKVEFLVSFYNNEISEKSEIFDDQFSVERPDGSNFTLKIRSTKLEDSAMYFCASSEFGHSNNSPLHFGNGTRLTVT.

This clone showed up just once. This chain links TRBV7-3 with TRBJ2-2, with D possibly being TRBD1 (5 bases). Looked up from germline, CDR1 is SGHTA and CDR2 is FQGTGA. The CDR3 runs 19 residues. Trimming removed 2 bases from V and 0 bases from J, with 19 bases in between. The CDR3 spells CASSLRAGLSTANTGELFF. The CDR3 DNA reads TGTGCCAGCAGCTTACGAGCAGGGCTGTCAACTGCGAACACCGGGGAGCTGTTTTTT.

V is TRBV29-1 and J is TRBJ1-6; 11 bases are a match to TRBD1. The V and J ends lost 7 bases and 6 bases, in that order; junction bases with no gene match: 5. The germline V gene encodes CDR1 SQVTM and CDR2 ANQGSEA. This CDR3 comprises 14 residues. The CDR3 protein is CSARTGGGNSPLHF. The CDR3 DNA is TGCAGCGCCCGGACAGGGGGCGGTAATTCACCCCTCCACTTT.

The chain carries TRBV7-3 and TRBJ2-3; 9 bases agree with TRBD2. The V and J ends lost 5 bases and 4 bases, in that order; junction bases with no gene match: 7. This CDR3 region has 15 residues. Germline CDR1 SGHTA, CDR2 FQGTGA. The CDR3 DNA follows: TGTGCCAGCAGCCCTACGGCGGGGGGGCCAGATACGCAGTATTTT. Residues: CASSPTAGGPDTQYF.

This clone was counted once. V usage is TRBV28 and J usage is TRBJ2-7; D is possibly TRBD1 (6 bases). V lost 3 bases, J lost 7 bases, and 16 bases lay in between. The CDR3 covers 14 residues. Germline assignment: CDR1 MDHEN and CDR2 SYDVKM. The CDR3 here is CASSFWGQSGEQYF. CDR3 nucleotides: TGTGCCAGCAGTTTTTGGGGGCAAAGTGGGGAGCAGTACTTC.

The chain is built from TRBV4-2 and TRBJ1-3; D may be TRBD1 (6 bases). V lost 1 base and J lost 1, with 14 bases in between. The CDR3 covers 17 residues. Germline loops: CDR1 LGHNA, CDR2 YNFKEQ. The CDR3 bases are TGTGCCAGCAGCCAAGGACAGGCCGGGTGGTCTGGAAACACCATATATTTT. It encodes CASSQGQAGWSGNTIYF.

The CDR3 coding sequence is TGTGCCAGCAGCGTAGGCTTCAGCGGGGGGAGCTCTGGGGCCAACGTCCTGACTTTC. Protein product: CASSVGFSGGSSGANVLTF. The chain joins TRBV9 to TRBJ2-6; 9 bases agree with TRBD2. The CDR3 sequence is 19 residues long. With 0 bases clipped from V and 0 bases from J, the junction kept 7 bases outside the gene matches. Per germline, CDR1 SGDLS and CDR2 YYNGEE.

V is TRBV7-9 and J is TRBJ2-3; 9 bases fit TRBD1. This CDR3 region has 15 residues. Germline loops: CDR1 SEHNR, CDR2 FQNEAQ (reference sequence). Germline trimming cut 5 bases from V and 2 bases from J; bases unmatched to any gene: 5. CDR3: CASSIGTGNTDTQYF. DNA for the CDR3: TGTGCCAGCAGCATCGGGACAGGGAACACAGATACGCAGTATTTT.

The V call is TRBV2, the J call TRBJ1-4; 8 nucleotides match TRBD1. The CDR3 runs to 14 residues. Unmatched junction bases numbered 3, after V lost 4 bases and J lost 5 bases. Germline V lookup: CDR1 SNHLY, CDR2 FYNNEI. This CDR3 is CASSVTGGNEKLFF. CDR3 DNA sequence: TGTGCCAGCAGTGTAACAGGGGGGAATGAAAAACTGTTTTTT.

This clone was counted only a few times. The chain combines TRBV27 with TRBJ1-2; 8 positions agree with TRBD1. V lost 4 bases to trimming and J lost 4 bases; unmatched junction nucleotides: 5. The germline V gene has CDR1 MNHEY and CDR2 SMNVEV (reference sequence). CDR3 length: 14 residues. This chain's CDR3 is CASSSSGGGYGYTF. The DNA of the CDR3 is TGTGCCAGCAGTTCCTCAGGGGGCGGCTATGGCTACACCTTC.

This clone was seen a handful of times. The CDR3 region has the DNA TGCGCCAGCAGCACAGGACGACAGGGGGCAAACGAGCAGTACTTC. Its protein product is CASSTGRQGANEQYF. This sequence joins TRBV5-1 and TRBJ2-7; TRBD1 agrees at 10 bases. The V segment lost 4 bases and the J segment 5 bases; nucleotides outside the gene matches: 9. Germline V CDR1 and CDR2: SGHRS, YFSETQ. The CDR3 runs to 15 residues.

Worth noting for this clone: Germline is not matched at one junction end, which may reflect a read error. The gene calls are TRBV11-2 and TRBJ2-7, with TRBD2 matching over 12 bases. Looked up from germline, CDR1 is SGHAT and CDR2 is FQNNGV. This CDR3 comprises 12 residues. CDR3 in amino acids: CASSHRLAGVLF. The CDR3, as DNA: TGTGCCAGCAGCCACAGACTAGCGGGGGTTCTCTTC.

The rearrangement joins TRBV6-1 to TRBJ1-1; no clear D gene. The length of the CDR3 is 10 residues. Germline CDR1 and CDR2: MNHNS and SASEGT. V dropped 6 bases and J dropped 8 bases, with 7 bases sitting between them. Here the CDR3 reads CASRPREAFF. CDR3 DNA: TGTGCCAGCAGGCCCCGGGAAGCTTTCTTT.

The chain links TRBV14 to TRBJ2-2; TRBD2 might be the D (6 bases). The CDR3 sequence is 15 residues long. Trimming removed 5 bases at V and 4 bases at J, with 14 bases between. Germline loops: CDR1 SGHDN, CDR2 FVKESK. CDR3 bases: TGTGCCAGCAGCGGGCAGCGGGCGAGCACCGGGGAGCTGTTTTTT. It translates to CASSGQRASTGELFF.

The chain employs TRBV27 and TRBJ2-1, with D tentatively TRBD1 (6 bases). V was clipped by 11 bases and J by 6 bases, with 14 bases between them. CDR3 length: 12 residues. Germline V gene sequence: CDR1 MNHEY, CDR2 SMNVEV (reference sequence). This CDR3 is CAGSLTGNEQFF. The CDR3 coding sequence is TGTGCCGGTTCCCTGACAGGCAATGAGCAGTTCTTC.

This clone was seen more than once but under ten times. DNA for the CDR3: TGCGCCAGCAGCCAAGACAGCAAAAACATTCAGTACTTC. Protein: CASSQDSKNIQYF. The V call is TRBV4-3, the J call TRBJ2-4; D gene uncertain. Between the trimmed V and J ends, which lost 0 bases and 3 bases, there was a span of 3 bases. Looked up from germline, CDR1 is LGHNA and CDR2 is YSLEER. The CDR3 has 13 residues.

The CDR3 DNA reads TGTGCCAGCAGGAGAGACTATGGCTACACCTTC. It specifies CASRRDYGYTF. V and J are TRBV6-1 and TRBJ1-2; D remains unclear. V was cut by 6 bases and J by 3 bases, with 5 bases left in between. Germline loops: CDR1 MNHNS, CDR2 SASEGT. The CDR3 has 11 residues.

The rearrangement links TRBV10-3 to TRBJ2-3; D unresolved. The length of the CDR3 is 13 residues. V lost 6 bases to trimming and J lost 3 bases, with 10 bases between them. In germline, CDR1 is ENHRY, CDR2 SYGVKD. CDR3 coding DNA: TGTGCCATCAGCCCGGGTAGGACAGATACGCAGTATTTT. It codes for CAISPGRTDTQYF.

The chain links TRBV28 to TRBJ2-7; possibly TRBD1 for D (6 bases). The CDR3 sequence is 12 residues long. Between the trimmed V and J ends, which lost 5 bases and 6 bases, there was a span of 11 bases. CDR1 and CDR2 (germline): MDHEN, SYDVKM. CDR3 in DNA: TGTGCCAGCAGTCCAAACAGGGCCGAGCAGTACTTC. Protein sequence: CASSPNRAEQYF.